The T cell receptor beta chain described here comes from a study of Ad26.COV2.S vaccination and SARS-CoV-2 variants. The overall study: The authors gave Ad26.COV2.S intramuscularly, either once or twice 56 days apart. The study's findings and limits: A substantial breadth of spike-specific CD8+ and CD4+ T cell responses after vaccination has been reported.

Here immunoSEQ multiplex PCR was the method, and the copy in TCRdb shows in-frame clones only, minus some. Altogether some 370,000 clones are present, about four fifths being singletons, with the ten largest covering roughly 7.4%. With respect to this clone: Its target is unknown.

Indicated treatment: 15 to 20 received Ad26.COV2.S at low or high dose, single or two shots; about 5 received placebo; per-sample allocation not given. Specimens were obtained on day 63 following the first vaccine or placebo injection. The study used a vaccine consisting of an Ad26 vector that expressed Wuhan-strain SARS-CoV-2 spike. The TCR comes from a person aged 18-60 years who received the Ad26.COV2.S COVID-19 vaccine or a placebo. Sequences were derived from peripheral blood, sampled in a trial of Ad26.COV2.S vaccine versus placebo.

The CDR3 region is CASSPPGQGGKNIQYF. In DNA form, the CDR3 reads TGTGCCAGCAGCCCCCCGGGTCAGGGCGGAAAAAACATTCAGTACTTC. V is TRBV3-1 (or the pseudogene TRBV3-2) and J is TRBJ2-4, with D possibly matching TRBD1 (5 bases). The CDR3 has 16 residues. V was clipped by 4 bases and J by 4 bases, with 17 bases between them. Germline-derived CDR1 and CDR2 are LGHDT and YNNKEL (reference sequence).